This passage covers 19 T cell receptor beta chains from one sample sequenced in a study of blood T cells in healthy people across ages. A second 7 to 11 cycle PCR used barcoded and J-beta primers. TCRdb re-derived calls from the 5' RACE reads in MiXCR, one entry per CDR3 protein. The repertoire has 1.6 million or so distinct CDR3 sequences, roughly 30% of them found once; the top ten carry 10% to 12%. The specimen was blood. Receptors originate from a woman aged 25-40 years in good health.

CDR3 amino acids: CASSPGLAGRRAQYF. The CDR3 DNA reads TGTGCCAGCAGCCCGGGACTAGCGGGGAGACGCGCGCAGTATTTT. This chain links TRBV3-1 with TRBJ2-3; TRBD2 agrees at 13 bases. The CDR3 spans 15 residues. CDR1 LGHDT and CDR2 YNNKEL come from the germline V gene (reference sequence). After removal of 4 bases from V and 10 bases from J, the junction contained 8 bases not matched to a gene.

The rearrangement joins TRBV12-3 or TRBV12-4 to TRBJ1-1, with D unclear. CDR3 length: 14 amino acids. V lost 1 base and J lost 8, with 14 bases in between. The CDR3 DNA reads as TGTGCCAGCAGTTTAGGTGGAGGAGGATCCGAAGCTTTCTTT. Amino acids: CASSLGGGGSEAFF.

This clonotype came up many times. The J gene is TRBJ2-5, the V gene TRBV20-1, with a possible D match to TRBD2 (5 bases). V shed 5 bases and J shed 3 bases, with 10 bases lying between them. There are 12 residues in the CDR3. Germline-derived CDR1 and CDR2 are DFQATT and SNEGSKA (reference sequence). The CDR3 nucleotides are TGCAGTGCTGAAACTAGGAAAGAGACCCAGTACTTC. Its translation: CSAETRKETQYF.

The rearrangement uses TRBV10-3 and TRBJ2-1; 8 bases align to TRBD2. This CDR3 region has 14 residues. From germline, CDR1 is ENHRY and CDR2 SYGVKD. The V gene end was trimmed by 4 bases and the J gene end by 4 bases; junction bases not matched to a gene: 3. CDR3 amino acids: CAISAGLGYNEQFF. In DNA form, the CDR3 reads TGTGCCATCAGTGCGGGACTAGGTTACAATGAGCAGTTCTTC.

This clonotype turned up a few times. The chain is built from TRBV7-9 and TRBJ2-3; 14 nucleotides line up with TRBD2. Germline V lookup: CDR1 SEHNR, CDR2 FQNEAQ (reference sequence). CDR3 size: 19 residues. J gave up 0 bases and V 5 bases, and 10 bases lay outside the gene matches. DNA of the CDR3: TGTGCCAGCAGCCCGATGACTAGCGGGGGGGCCCTCAGCACAGATACGCAGTATTTT. Protein sequence: CASSPMTSGGALSTDTQYF.

The CDR3 nucleotides read TGTGCCAGCGGGGACAGTGGCAATCAGCCCCAGCATTTT. This encodes CASGDSGNQPQHF. V usage is TRBV6-1 and J usage is TRBJ1-5, with 7 bases that match TRBD1. CDR1 and CDR2 from the germline V gene are MNHNS and SASEGT. CDR3 size: 13 residues. Germline trimming cut 8 bases from V and 2 bases from J; bases unmatched to any gene: 3.

The V and J genes are TRBV29-1 and TRBJ1-1; no clear D gene. V was shortened by 4 bases and J by 0 bases, with 6 bases between the two germline ends. Germline CDR1 is SQVTM and CDR2 is ANQGSEA. The CDR3 length is 12 residues. CDR3 nucleotides: TGCAGCGTTGCACTGATGAACACTGAAGCTTTCTTT. It is translated as CSVALMNTEAFF.

This sequence joins TRBV29-1 and TRBJ2-3; D is uncertain. The CDR3 consists of 13 residues. The V gene's germline CDR1 is SQVTM and CDR2 ANQGSEA. Trimming took off 6 bases at V and 0 bases at J, with 10 bases between the two ends. CDR3 coding DNA: TGCAGCGTGTGGACGCGAAGCACAGATACGCAGTATTTT. Its protein product is CSVWTRSTDTQYF.

This clonotype occurred a few times. The rearrangement uses TRBV29-1 and TRBJ1-1; unclear D gene. This CDR3 is 14 amino acids long. Germline CDR1 and CDR2: SQVTM and ANQGSEA. V dropped 5 bases and J dropped 3 bases, with 16 bases sitting between them. For the CDR3, the DNA is TGCAGCGTTACTCGACGGTTGGCTGACACTGAAGCTTTCTTT. Protein: CSVTRRLADTEAFF.

The chain links TRBV7-9 to TRBJ2-4; a possible D gene is TRBD1 (6 bases). Germline-derived CDR1 and CDR2 are SEHNR and FQNEAQ (reference sequence). The CDR3 extends over 17 amino acids. Deletions cut 6 bases from V and 0 bases from J, with 18 bases between. The CDR3 loop reads CASSSPETGLAKNIQYF. The CDR3 bases are TGTGCCAGCAGTTCCCCGGAGACAGGACTAGCCAAAAACATTCAGTACTTC.

This clonotype was observed a handful of times. This sequence joins TRBV27 and TRBJ1-5; TRBD1 might be the D (5 bases). Germline-derived CDR1 and CDR2 are MNHEY and SMNVEV (reference sequence). This CDR3 is built from 14 residues. Deletions cut 4 bases from V and 4 bases from J, with 11 bases between. In DNA form, the CDR3 reads TGTGCCAGCAGTTCGGGGGGGGGAAATCAGCCCCAGCATTTT. It specifies CASSSGGGNQPQHF.

This clonotype came up a few times. The chain joins TRBV12-3 or TRBV12-4 to TRBJ2-5; no firm D call. Trimming removed 1 base from V and 4 bases from J, with 13 bases in between. The CDR3 spans 15 residues. Written as DNA, the CDR3 is TGTGCCAGCAGTTTAGAGGGCCGGTCGGCAGAGACCCAGTACTTC. It yields the protein CASSLEGRSAETQYF.

The chain links TRBV28 to TRBJ1-5; TRBD1 is a possible D gene (6 bases). The CDR3 has 14 residues. Germline V gives CDR1 MDHEN, CDR2 SYDVKM. Trimming stripped 3 bases from V and 4 bases from J, with 10 bases between. CDR3 sequence reads: CASSFGQTNQPQHF. For the CDR3, the DNA is TGTGCCAGCAGTTTCGGACAGACTAATCAGCCCCAGCATTTT.

The rearrangement links TRBV5-1 to TRBJ1-2, with TRBD1 as a possible D gene (6 bases). The V end lost 3 bases, the J end lost 4 bases, and 13 bases lay between the germline ends. The CDR3 is 14 residues long. From germline, CDR1 is SGHRS and CDR2 YFSETQ. The CDR3 DNA reads TGCGCCAGCAGCTCAGGAGGGGGAACCTATGGCTACACCTTC. Translating gives CASSSGGGTYGYTF.

Only a few counts were recorded for this clonotype. The chain carries TRBV5-4 and TRBJ2-3, with D maybe TRBD2 (5 bases). V lost 1 base and J lost 2, with 11 bases in between. Germline-derived CDR1 and CDR2 are SGHNT and YYREEE (reference sequence). The CDR3 sequence is 15 residues long. CDR3 residues: CASSLTNGNTDTQYF. CDR3 nucleotide sequence: TGTGCCAGCAGCTTGACTAACGGGAACACAGATACGCAGTATTTT.

The chain employs TRBV20-1 and TRBJ2-6; 8 nucleotides align to TRBD1. CDR1 is DFQATT, CDR2 SNEGSKA, per germline (reference sequence). V trimming: 5 bases; J trimming: 4 bases; junction bases outside the gene matches: 10. The CDR3 loop spans 16 amino acids. CDR3 sequence (DNA): TGCAGTGCTGGAGCCAGACAGGGGACCGGGGCCAACGTCCTGACTTTC. Protein sequence: CSAGARQGTGANVLTF.

As to this clonotype: One base away lies a much larger clone, so this may be a sequencing read error. The V and J genes are TRBV29-1 and TRBJ2-7, with 8 nucleotides matching TRBD1. Judging by the DNA end, TRBJ2-5 fits better; the J call may be wrong. CDR1 is SQVTM, CDR2 ANQGSEA, per germline. The CDR3 runs to 13 residues. The CDR3 region is CSVHRGTGKTQYF. The CDR3 DNA reads TGCAGCGTACACAGGGGGACGGGCAAGACCCAGTACTTC.

This clonotype was recorded at least ten times. CDR3 loop: CASSPVDRGGYGYTF. The CDR3 nucleotides read TGTGCCAGCAGTCCGGTAGACAGGGGTGGCTATGGCTACACCTTC. The chain links TRBV12-3 or TRBV12-4 to TRBJ1-2, with TRBD1 matching over 8 bases. The trim removed 5 bases at V and 4 bases at J, leaving 9 bases unmatched. This CDR3 is built from 15 residues.

This clonotype has just a few counts. The rearrangement links TRBV30 to TRBJ2-1; possible D gene TRBD2, 6 bases. This CDR3 comprises 15 residues. The germline V and J ends were trimmed by 4 bases and 0 bases, with 13 bases remaining between them. CDR1 and CDR2 from the germline V gene are GTSNPN and SVGIG (reference sequence). The CDR3: CAWNLAWSSYNEQFF. Written as DNA, the CDR3 is TGTGCCTGGAACCTAGCGTGGAGCTCCTACAATGAGCAGTTCTTC.